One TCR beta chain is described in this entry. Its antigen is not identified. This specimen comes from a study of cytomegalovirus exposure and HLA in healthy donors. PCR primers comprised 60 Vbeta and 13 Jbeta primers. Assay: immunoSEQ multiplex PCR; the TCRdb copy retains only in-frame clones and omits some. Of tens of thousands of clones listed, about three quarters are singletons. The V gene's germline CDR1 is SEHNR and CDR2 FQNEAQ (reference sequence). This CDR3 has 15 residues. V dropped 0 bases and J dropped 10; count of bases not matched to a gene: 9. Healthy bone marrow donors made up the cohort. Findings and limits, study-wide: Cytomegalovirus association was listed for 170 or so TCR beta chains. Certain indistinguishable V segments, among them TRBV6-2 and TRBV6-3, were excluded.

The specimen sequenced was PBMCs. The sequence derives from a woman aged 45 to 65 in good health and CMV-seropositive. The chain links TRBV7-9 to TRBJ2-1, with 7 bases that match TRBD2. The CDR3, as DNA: TGTGCCAGCAGCTTAGCGGGAGGGACGGGCGAAGAGCAGTTCTTC. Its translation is CASSLAGGTGEEQFF.